The present T cell receptor (beta chain) was sequenced within a study of PD-1 blockade in mismatch repair-deficient tumors. Whole-study findings and limits: Rapid post-treatment expansion, then contraction, generally preceding radiologic response, marked tumor-resident clones.

Germline-derived CDR1 and CDR2 are SEHNR and FQNEAQ (reference sequence). The germline V and J ends were trimmed by 5 bases and 3 bases, with 17 bases remaining between them. CDR3 length: 16 residues. In regard to this clone: The target antigen is unknown.

Repertoires were generated with immunoSEQ multiplex PCR, while TCRdb's copy carries only in-frame clones and drops some. This table has some 84,000 clones, roughly 80% appearing once. All patients were mismatch repair deficient, assessed by either PCR or immunohistochemistry. The chain recombines TRBV7-9 with TRBJ2-1, with D perhaps TRBD1 (6 bases). The sequence was collected from an adult with mismatch repair-deficient cancer. Source: peripheral blood, taken 12 weeks after starting pembrolizumab. CDR3 coding DNA: TGTGCCAGCAGCCCTAGGGGGAGAGGGGGCTACAATGAGCAGTTCTTC. Translating it yields CASSPRGRGGYNEQFF.